The clone carrying this TCR beta chain was observed a handful of times. This specimen belongs to a study of blood T cell repertoires in COVID-19. Turning to the study itself: PBMCs, B-cell-depleted T cells, or T cells were the source of the cDNA or gDNA that made up the material.

This CDR3 has 14 residues. Germline CDR1 and CDR2: MDHEN and SYDVKM. Trimming took off 6 bases at V and 2 bases at J, with 13 bases between the two ends. Profiling relied on immunoSEQ multiplex PCR, and the TCRdb table lists in-frame clones only, not all of them. The data contain some 200,000 clones, roughly four fifths of them singletons. This receptor was identified in an elderly woman with COVID-19, enrolled during active disease. V usage is TRBV28 and J usage is TRBJ1-1; D not resolved. The sample consisted of peripheral blood. CDR3 bases: TGTGCCAGCAGGACTCAAACCACAAACACTGAAGCTTTCTTT. The encoded protein is CASRTQTTNTEAFF.